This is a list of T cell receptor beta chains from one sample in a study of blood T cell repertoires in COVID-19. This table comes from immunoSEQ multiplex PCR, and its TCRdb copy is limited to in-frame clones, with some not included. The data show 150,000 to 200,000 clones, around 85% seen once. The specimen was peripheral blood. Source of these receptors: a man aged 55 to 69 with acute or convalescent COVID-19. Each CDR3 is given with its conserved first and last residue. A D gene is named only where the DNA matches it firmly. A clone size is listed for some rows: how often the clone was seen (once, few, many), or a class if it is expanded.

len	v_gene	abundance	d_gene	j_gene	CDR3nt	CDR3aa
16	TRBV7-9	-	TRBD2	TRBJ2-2	TGTGCCAGCAGCCCGACTAGCGGGAGGGGGACCGGGGAGCTGTTTTTT	CASSPTSGRGTGELFF
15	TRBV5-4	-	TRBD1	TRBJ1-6	TGTGCCAGCAGCTTGGAGACAGGGCGACCCTCACCCCTCCACTTT	CASSLETGRPSPLHF
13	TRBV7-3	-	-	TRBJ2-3	TGTGCCAGCAGCCCCCAACAGGGAGATACGCAGTATTTT	CASSPQQGDTQYF
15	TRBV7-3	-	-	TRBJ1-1	TGTGCCAGCAGCTTAACGGGGCGGGGAATCACTGAAGCTTTCTTT	CASSLTGRGITEAFF
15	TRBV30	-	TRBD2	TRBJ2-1	TGTGCCTGGAGTGAACTAGCGCGACCCGGCAATGAGCAGTTCTTC	CAWSELARPGNEQFF
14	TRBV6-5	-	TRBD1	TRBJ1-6	TGTGCCAGCAGTTGGGACAGGGAGGCTTCACCCCTCCACTTT	CASSWDREASPLHF
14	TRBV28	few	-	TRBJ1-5	TGTGCCAGCAGTTATGGGGGGAGCAATCAGCCCCAGCATTTT	CASSYGGSNQPQHF
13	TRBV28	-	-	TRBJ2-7	TGTGCCAGCAGTCAGGGGGGTATCTACGAGCAGTACTTC	CASSQGGIYEQYF
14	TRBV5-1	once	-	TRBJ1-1	TGCGCCAGCAGGGGGCAGGTGGCGAACACTGAAGCTTTCTTT	CASRGQVANTEAFF
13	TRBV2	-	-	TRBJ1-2	TGTGCCAGCAGAATAACCAGGGAGGGGGGCTACACCTTC	CASRITREGGYTF
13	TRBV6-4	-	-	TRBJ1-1	TGTGCCAGCAGTGAACGCCCCACAGGGCGGGCTTTCTTT	CASSERPTGRAFF
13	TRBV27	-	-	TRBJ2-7	TGTGCCAGCAGTCCAGGGCTCTCCTACGAGCAGTACTTC	CASSPGLSYEQYF
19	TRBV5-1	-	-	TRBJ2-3	TGCGCCAGCAGCCGTGCAACCATTGGACACCGGGCAGGGACAGATACGCAGTATTTT	CASSRATIGHRAGTDTQYF
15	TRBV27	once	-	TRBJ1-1	TGTGCCAGTACACCCCTGGGACTGGGGAACACTGAAGCTTTCTTT	CASTPLGLGNTEAFF
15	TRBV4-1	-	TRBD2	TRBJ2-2	TGCGCCAGCAGCCAAGTTCTAGCGGGAACCGGGGAGCTGTTTTTT	CASSQVLAGTGELFF
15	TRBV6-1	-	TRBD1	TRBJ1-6	TGTGCCAGCAGTGAAGCCCTGGACAGGGGTTCACCCCTCCACTTT	CASSEALDRGSPLHF
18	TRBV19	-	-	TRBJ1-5	TGTGCCAGTACCCTAGGCAGGGGATTCAGATTGAGCAATCAGCCCCAGCATTTT	CASTLGRGFRLSNQPQHF
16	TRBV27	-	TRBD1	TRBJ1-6	TGTGCCAGCAGTTTATTCGGACAGGGGGAAAATTCACCCCTCCACTTT	CASSLFGQGENSPLHF
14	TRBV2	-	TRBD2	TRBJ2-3	TGTGCCAGCAGTAAAGGACTAGTCACAGATACGCAGTATTTT	CASSKGLVTDTQYF
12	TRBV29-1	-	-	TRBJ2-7	TGCAGCGTTGGGCTCCACACCTACGAGCAGTACTTC	CSVGLHTYEQYF
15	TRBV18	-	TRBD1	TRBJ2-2	TGTGCCAGCTCACCACAACAGGGGGCTCACGGGGAGCTGTTTTTT	CASSPQQGAHGELFF
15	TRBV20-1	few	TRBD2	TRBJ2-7	TGCAGTGCTAGTGCCCGGCAGCGGGGCTCCTACGAGCAGTACTTC	CSASARQRGSYEQYF
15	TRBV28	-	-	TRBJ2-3	TGTGCCAGCAGTTTAGTTTCAGGAGGGAGAGATACGCAGTATTTT	CASSLVSGGRDTQYF
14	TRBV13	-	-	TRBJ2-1	TGTGCCAGCAGCTTAGGGGACAGTACACATGAGCAGTTCTTC	CASSLGDSTHEQFF
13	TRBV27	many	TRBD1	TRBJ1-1	TGTGCCAGCAGTGGCCAGGGGGTTACTGAAGCTTTCTTT	CASSGQGVTEAFF
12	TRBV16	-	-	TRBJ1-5	TGTGCCAGCAGCCAAGGGGAGCAGCCCCAGCATTTT	CASSQGEQPQHF
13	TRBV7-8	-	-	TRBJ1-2	TGTGCCAGCAGCTTAGTGGCCCCCGGGGGCTACACCTTC	CASSLVAPGGYTF
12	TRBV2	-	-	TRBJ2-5	TGTGCCAGCAGTGTTCAGCAAGAGACCCAGTACTTC	CASSVQQETQYF
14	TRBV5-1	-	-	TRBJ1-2	TGCGCCAGCAGCTTAGGGTCAGGGATCGATGGCTACACCTTC	CASSLGSGIDGYTF
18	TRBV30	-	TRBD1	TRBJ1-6	TGTGCCTGGAGGTCGGGACAGGGGTGGTATGTGGGTAATTCACCCCTCCACTTT	CAWRSGQGWYVGNSPLHF
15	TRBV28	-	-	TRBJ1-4	TGTGCCAGCAATGCCCAAGGGGGGGTGGAAGAAAAACTGTTTTTT	CASNAQGGVEEKLFF
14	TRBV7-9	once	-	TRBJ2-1	TGTGCCAGCCCCCGGGACACGAACTACAATGAGCAGTTCTTC	CASPRDTNYNEQFF
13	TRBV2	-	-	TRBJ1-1	TGTGCCAGCAGTGAACGACAGATCGCTGAAGCTTTCTTT	CASSERQIAEAFF
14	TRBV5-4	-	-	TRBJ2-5	TGTGCCAGCAGCTTATGGGACTCCCGCGAGACCCAGTACTTC	CASSLWDSRETQYF
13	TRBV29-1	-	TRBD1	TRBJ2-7	TGCAGCGTTGGGACAGGGGGCGTCGACGAGCAGTACTTC	CSVGTGGVDEQYF
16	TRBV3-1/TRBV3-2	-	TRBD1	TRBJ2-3	TGTGCCAGCAGGGGGTTCCCGGGACAGGGTGCAGATACGCAGTATTTT	CASRGFPGQGADTQYF
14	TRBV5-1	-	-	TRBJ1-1	TGCGCCAGCCGGAGTGACAGCCGGGGGACTGAAGCTTTCTTT	CASRSDSRGTEAFF
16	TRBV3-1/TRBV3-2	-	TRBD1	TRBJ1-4	TGTGCCAGCAGCCAAGACGGACAGGGCGGTTGGCCAAAACTGTTTTTT	CASSQDGQGGWPKLFF
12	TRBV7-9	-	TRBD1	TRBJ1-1	TGTGCCAGCAGCCTCGGACAGGCTGAAGCTTTCTTT	CASSLGQAEAFF
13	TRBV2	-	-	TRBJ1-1	TGTGCCAGCAGGGACAGACAGAACACTGAAGCTTTCTTT	CASRDRQNTEAFF
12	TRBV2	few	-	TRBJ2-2	TGTGCCAGCACTAGGAACACCGGGGAGCTGTTTTTT	CASTRNTGELFF
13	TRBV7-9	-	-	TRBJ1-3	TGTGCCAGCTCGGGGAACTCGGGAAACACCATATATTTT	CASSGNSGNTIYF
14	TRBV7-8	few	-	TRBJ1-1	TGTGCCAGCAGCAAAAGTCGGGTGGACACTGAAGCTTTCTTT	CASSKSRVDTEAFF
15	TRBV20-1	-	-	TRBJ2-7	TGCAGTGCTAGTGGTCGGGGTTCCCTAACTCGGGAGCAGTACTTC	CSASGRGSLTREQYF
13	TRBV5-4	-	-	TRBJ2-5	TGTGCCAGCAGCTTGCCCTTCCAAGAGACCCAGTACTTC	CASSLPFQETQYF
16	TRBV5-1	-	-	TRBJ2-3	TGCGCCAGCGGGCGGCTCTCCTCGGGAGCGCGGGATACGCAGTATTTT	CASGRLSSGARDTQYF
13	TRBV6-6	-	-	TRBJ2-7	TGTGCCAGCAGTTACCTGACAGGCTACGAGCAGTACTTC	CASSYLTGYEQYF
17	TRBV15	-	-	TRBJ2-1	TGTGCCACCAGCAGCCCCCTAATGGGCTACTCCTACAATGAGCAGTTCTTC	CATSSPLMGYSYNEQFF
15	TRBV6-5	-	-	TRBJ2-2	TGTGCCAGCAGTTACTCGATCGGGAACACCGGGGAGCTGTTTTTT	CASSYSIGNTGELFF
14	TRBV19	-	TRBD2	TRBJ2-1	TGTGCCAGTAGACGACTAGCGGGAGGTAATGAGCAGTTCTTC	CASRRLAGGNEQFF
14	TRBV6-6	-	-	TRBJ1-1	TGTGCCAGCAGTTACTCGGGGGACACAAGTGAAGCTTTCTTT	CASSYSGDTSEAFF
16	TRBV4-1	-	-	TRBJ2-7	TGCGCCAGCAGCCAGGGCCAGTTGGGGGGTGTATACGAGCAGTACTTC	CASSQGQLGGVYEQYF
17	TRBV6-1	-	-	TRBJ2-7	TGTGCCAGCAGTGTCGAGGACACAACATTTAACTCCTACGAGCAGTACTTC	CASSVEDTTFNSYEQYF
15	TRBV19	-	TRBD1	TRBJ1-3	TGTGCCAGTAGCGGGGGACAGTCTTCTGGAAACACCATATATTTT	CASSGGQSSGNTIYF
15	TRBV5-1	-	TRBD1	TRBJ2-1	TGCGCCAGCAGCAGGGGACAGGGGGCATACAATGAGCAGTTCTTC	CASSRGQGAYNEQFF
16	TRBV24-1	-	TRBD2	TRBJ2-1	TGTGCCACCAGTGATCCGGGACTAGCGGGAGGAGGGGAGCAGTTCTTC	CATSDPGLAGGGEQFF
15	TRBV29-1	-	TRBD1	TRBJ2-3	TGCAGCGCCCCCCTAAAAGGGGGCAGGGCAGATACGCAGTATTTT	CSAPLKGGRADTQYF
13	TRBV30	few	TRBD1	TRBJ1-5	TGTGCCTGGAGTCCGACAGGGAATCAGCCCCAGCATTTT	CAWSPTGNQPQHF